What follows are 26 T cell receptor beta chains derived from one specimen sequenced in a study of cytomegalovirus exposure and HLA in healthy donors. The PCR ran on 60 Vbeta and 13 Jbeta primers. Assay: immunoSEQ multiplex PCR; the TCRdb copy retains only in-frame clones and omits some. The repertoire includes more than 100,000 clones, approximately 87% of them detected once, and about 1.5% sits in the top ten. Sequencing input: PBMCs. The receptor set was obtained from a man aged 40-49 years in good health and CMV-seronegative.

V gene TRBV7-9 combines with J gene TRBJ1-3; D is unclear. V was pared by 6 bases and J by 2 bases, with 17 bases between. The CDR3 is 16 residues long. Germline V gene data show CDR1 as SEHNR and CDR2 as FQNEAQ (reference sequence). The CDR3 DNA reads TGTGCCAGCAGACTAGCAGCGGGTTTCGCTGGAAACACCATATATTTT. Protein product: CASRLAAGFAGNTIYF.

This chain links TRBV19 with TRBJ2-2; D might be TRBD1 (5 bases). Germline values: CDR1 LNHDA, CDR2 SQIVND (reference sequence). Trimming removed 0 bases at V and 5 bases at J, with 10 bases between. This CDR3 is 15 amino acids long. The CDR3 region has the DNA TGTGCCAGTAGTATAGAAGGGGTACGGACCGGGGAGCTGTTTTTT. Protein product: CASSIEGVRTGELFF.

The gene calls are TRBV4-1 and TRBJ1-1; 8 nucleotides line up with TRBD1. Germline loops: CDR1 MGHRA, CDR2 YSYEKL. CDR3 length equals 16 residues. Trimming at V came to 0 bases and at J to 5 bases, leaving 8 bases not matched to a gene. The CDR3 reads CASSQDSNRGWTEAFF. In DNA, the CDR3 is TGCGCCAGCAGCCAAGATAGCAACAGGGGGTGGACTGAAGCTTTCTTT.

This chain uses TRBV7-2 with TRBJ2-3, with D possibly being TRBD2 (6 bases). The germline V gene encodes CDR1 SGHTA and CDR2 FQGNSA. This CDR3 comprises 15 residues. Trimming removed 2 bases at V and 5 bases at J, with 14 bases between. The CDR3, as DNA: TGTGCCAGCAGCTTAACTTCACTGGGAGGAGATACGCAGTATTTT. Amino acid sequence: CASSLTSLGGDTQYF.

This clone was detected only a few times. The chain combines TRBV28 with TRBJ1-1; D not resolved. The CDR3 extends over 13 amino acids. V lost 2 bases and J 0 bases, leaving 4 bases between the germline ends. Germline CDR1 is MDHEN and CDR2 is SYDVKM. The CDR3 protein is CASSLTLNTEAFF. The CDR3 region has the DNA TGTGCCAGCAGTTTAACACTGAACACTGAAGCTTTCTTT.

As to this clone: At one end the junction does not follow the germline gene, possibly because of a read error. The genes are TRBV7-7 and TRBJ2-1, with 9 bases fitting TRBD1. This CDR3 spans 13 amino acids. Per germline, CDR1 SSHAT and CDR2 FNYEAQ (reference sequence). The CDR3 reads CASSDWTGDEQFF. The DNA of the CDR3 is TGTGCTAGCAGCGATTGGACAGGGGACGAGCAGTTCTTC.

This clone was found once. The rearrangement joins TRBV19 to TRBJ1-6; 8 positions match TRBD1. After removal of 8 bases from V and 6 bases from J, the junction contained 9 bases not matched to a gene. The germline CDR1 and CDR2 sequences are LNHDA and SQIVND (reference sequence). The CDR3 has 15 residues. DNA of the CDR3: TGTGCCAGTCAACCAGGGGGCGGAGGTAATTCACCCCTCCACTTT. Translation gives CASQPGGGGNSPLHF.

The chain has TRBV29-1 and TRBJ1-4, with a tentative D call TRBD1 (5 bases). Trimming took 7 bases from V and 1 from J, leaving 16 bases between them. The CDR3 is made up of 15 amino acids. Germline V CDR1 and CDR2: SQVTM, ANQGSEA. CDR3 in DNA: TGCAGCGGCAAGCGGGGGGTCGGAACTAATGAAAAACTGTTTTTT. It encodes CSGKRGVGTNEKLFF.

The V call is TRBV11-2, the J call TRBJ1-1; D is uncertain. The germline V gene encodes CDR1 SGHAT and CDR2 FQNNGV. Trimming stripped 0 bases from V and 3 bases from J, with 11 bases between. The CDR3 has 15 amino acids. CDR3: CASSLDGITDTEAFF. The CDR3, as DNA: TGTGCCAGCAGCTTAGATGGTATAACGGACACTGAAGCTTTCTTT.

The V and J genes are TRBV28 and TRBJ1-6, with a tentative D call TRBD1 (6 bases). Germline V CDR1 and CDR2: MDHEN, SYDVKM. This CDR3 region has 15 residues. The ends were cut back, 3 bases at V and 7 bases at J, with 13 bases in the middle. The CDR3, as DNA: TGTGCCAGCAGTTTGGTGCACAGGGAAAATTCACCCCTCCACTTT. Translation: CASSLVHRENSPLHF. The full variable domain, rest sourced from reference TRBV28 and TRBJ1-6, is DVKVTQSSRYLVKRTGEKVFLECVQDMDHENMFWYRQDPGLGLRLIYFSYDVKMKEKGDIPEGYSVSREKKERFSLILESASTNQTSMYLCASSLVHRENSPLHFGNGTRLTVT.

The chain recombines TRBV12-5 with TRBJ1-3; tentative D call: TRBD1 (6 bases). CDR1 is LGHNT, CDR2 FRNRAP, per germline. The CDR3 extends over 16 amino acids. Trimming left V 6 bases short and J 0 bases short, with 15 bases between. The CDR3, as DNA: TGTGCTAGTGGACGGACAGATCTGAGCTCTGGAAACACCATATATTTT. Protein product: CASGRTDLSSGNTIYF. Variable domain in full (rest from reference TRBV12-5 and TRBJ1-3): DARVTQTPRHKVTEMGQEVTMRCQPILGHNTVFWYRQTMMQGLELLAYFRNRAPLDDSGMPKDRFSAEMPDATLATLKIQPSEPRDSAVYFCASGRTDLSSGNTIYFGEGSWLTVV.

V gene TRBV5-6 combines with J gene TRBJ2-5; D may be TRBD1 (6 bases). V was shortened by 1 base and J by 4 bases, with 14 bases between the two germline ends. The CDR3 sequence is 15 residues long. Germline loops: CDR1 SGHDT, CDR2 YYEEEE. The CDR3 DNA reads as TGTGCCAGCAGCTTGATAGGCAGGGGCCTAGAGACCCAGTACTTC. Amino acids: CASSLIGRGLETQYF.

This clone came up once. This rearrangement joins TRBV5-1 to TRBJ2-7; D remains ambiguous. V was trimmed by 0 bases and J by 5 bases, leaving 6 bases between them. This CDR3 region has 12 residues. The V gene's germline CDR1 is SGHRS and CDR2 YFSETQ. The CDR3 here is CASSLAPNEQYF. CDR3 DNA sequence: TGCGCCAGCAGCTTGGCCCCTAACGAGCAGTACTTC.

The rearrangement links TRBV9 to TRBJ2-7; 7 bases are shared with TRBD1. This CDR3 is built from 16 residues. The J segment lost 0 bases and the V segment lost 4 bases, leaving 10 bases of the junction unmatched. Germline lookup yields CDR1 SGDLS and CDR2 YYNGEE. The CDR3 loop is CASSPHTGDHSYEQYF. The CDR3 nucleotides are TGTGCCAGCAGCCCCCACACAGGGGACCACTCCTACGAGCAGTACTTC. The full variable domain, in which reference TRBV9 and TRBJ2-7 provide the parts outside the CDR3, is DSGVTQTPKHLITATGQRVTLRCSPRSGDLSVYWYQQSLDQGLQFLIQYYNGEERAKGNILERFSAQQFPDLHSELNLSSLELGDSALYFCASSPHTGDHSYEQYFGPGTRLTVT.

The J gene is TRBJ2-1, the V gene TRBV9; 14 bases agree with TRBD2. CDR1 is SGDLS and CDR2 is YYNGEE in the germline V gene. V was pared by 0 bases and J by 8 bases, with 7 bases of the junction left unmatched. CDR3 length equals 17 residues. The CDR3 loop is CASSVEGLAGEGYEQFF. The CDR3 DNA reads as TGTGCCAGCAGCGTAGAGGGACTAGCGGGAGAGGGCTATGAGCAGTTCTTC.

In nucleotides, the CDR3 is TGTGCCAGCAGCTACAGCGGGGGTCCCGCCTACGAGCAGTACTTC. The encoded protein is CASSYSGGPAYEQYF. The V gene is TRBV11-2, the J gene TRBJ2-5; TRBD2 aligns across 8 bases. The J call may be faulty, since TRBJ2-7 better matches the DNA end. Germline values: CDR1 SGHAT, CDR2 FQNNGV. The CDR3 is 15 amino acids.

The chain combines TRBV7-2 with TRBJ2-7; D is ambiguous. Germline-derived CDR1 and CDR2 are SGHTA and FQGNSA. The CDR3 consists of 14 residues. Between the trimmed V and J ends, which lost 3 bases and 3 bases, there was a span of 12 bases. The CDR3 reads CASSFRSEVYEQYF. CDR3 nucleotide sequence: TGTGCCAGCAGCTTCAGATCAGAGGTCTACGAGCAGTACTTC.

V is TRBV6-4 and J is TRBJ2-1; D may be TRBD2 (5 bases). V was shortened by 5 bases and J by 0 bases, with 11 bases between the two germline ends. The CDR3 contains 15 residues. CDR1 and CDR2 (germline): MRHNA, SNTAGT. This CDR3 reads CASSSGGLSYNEQFF. The CDR3 DNA follows: TGTGCCAGCAGTTCGGGCGGACTCTCCTACAATGAGCAGTTCTTC.

The chain uses TRBV6-5 and TRBJ2-3, with 11 bases aligning to TRBD2. Per germline, CDR1 MNHEY and CDR2 SVGAGI. The trim removed 4 bases at V and 4 bases at J, leaving 7 bases unmatched. There are 16 residues in the CDR3. CDR3 region: CASSLGTSGTPDTQYF. For the CDR3, the DNA is TGTGCCAGCAGTTTAGGGACTAGCGGTACTCCAGATACGCAGTATTTT.

The V and J genes are TRBV29-1 and TRBJ2-7, with 9 bases identical to TRBD1. Germline CDR1 and CDR2: SQVTM and ANQGSEA. This CDR3 has 13 amino acids. J lost 5 bases, V lost 3 bases, and 5 bases had no gene match. The CDR3 spells CSVEVTGGDEQYF. The CDR3 nucleotides are TGCAGCGTTGAGGTGACAGGGGGTGACGAGCAGTACTTC.

Worth noting for this clone: One end of the junction does not line up with germline, which may come from a read error. The V call is TRBV6-1, the J call TRBJ2-7, with 8 bases aligning to TRBD1. Germline loops: CDR1 MNHNS, CDR2 SASEGT. CDR3 size: 13 residues. CDR3 coding DNA: TGCCCCGCACCGGGACAGGTGTCCTACGAGCAGTACTTC. Its protein product is CPAPGQVSYEQYF.

The chain has TRBV18 and TRBJ2-5; tentative D call: TRBD1 (6 bases). The closer fit of TRBJ2-7 to the DNA end suggests the J call may be wrong. This CDR3 comprises 14 residues. Per the germline V gene, CDR1 is KGHSH and CDR2 is LQKENI. DNA of the CDR3: TGTGCCAGCTCACCACCGGACAGCTCCTACGAGCAGTACTTC. It is translated as CASSPPDSSYEQYF.

The chain combines TRBV7-9 with TRBJ2-3, with a weak D call TRBD2 (6 bases). This CDR3 region has 12 residues. Germline V gene data show CDR1 as SEHNR and CDR2 as FQNEAQ (reference sequence). V lost 8 bases, J lost 0 bases, and 6 bases lay in between. The CDR3 sequence: CASGLSTDTQYF. Here the CDR3 DNA reads TGTGCCAGCGGACTAAGCACAGATACGCAGTATTTT. The entire variable domain, with the rest obtained from reference TRBV7-9 and TRBJ2-3, is as follows: DTGVSQNPRHKITKRGQNVTFRCDPISEHNRLYWYRQTLGQGPEFLTYFQNEAQLEKSRLLSDRFSAERPKGSFSTLEIQRTEQGDSAMYLCASGLSTDTQYFGPGTRLTVL.

The chain couples TRBV5-6 to TRBJ2-7; possible D gene TRBD1, 6 bases. Germline V gene lookup returns CDR1 SGHDT and CDR2 YYEEEE. V lost 2 bases and J lost 4, with 13 bases in between. This CDR3 comprises 14 residues. CDR3 residues: CASSFSPGTYEQYF. The CDR3, as DNA: TGTGCCAGCAGCTTCTCCCCGGGGACATACGAGCAGTACTTC.

As regards this clone: The identical CDR3 is also encoded by other nucleotide sequences in the sample. The chain joins TRBV28 to TRBJ2-3, with 10 bases that match TRBD2. This CDR3 has 15 residues. V dropped 5 bases and J dropped 1; count of bases not matched to a gene: 3. Germline values: CDR1 MDHEN, CDR2 SYDVKM. CDR3 in amino acids: CASSALAGGTDTQYF. CDR3 nucleotide sequence: TGTGCCAGCAGTGCTCTAGCGGGGGGCACAGATACGCAGTATTTT.

The chain links TRBV7-8 to TRBJ1-4; TRBD1 is a possible D gene (6 bases). This CDR3 region has 16 residues. Germline V gene lookup returns CDR1 SGHVS and CDR2 FQNEAQ. V lost 1 base to trimming and J lost 4 bases, with 13 bases between them. The CDR3 loop reads CASSLVGAGSNEKLFF. CDR3 bases: TGTGCCAGCAGCTTAGTGGGGGCAGGGAGTAATGAAAAACTGTTTTTT.